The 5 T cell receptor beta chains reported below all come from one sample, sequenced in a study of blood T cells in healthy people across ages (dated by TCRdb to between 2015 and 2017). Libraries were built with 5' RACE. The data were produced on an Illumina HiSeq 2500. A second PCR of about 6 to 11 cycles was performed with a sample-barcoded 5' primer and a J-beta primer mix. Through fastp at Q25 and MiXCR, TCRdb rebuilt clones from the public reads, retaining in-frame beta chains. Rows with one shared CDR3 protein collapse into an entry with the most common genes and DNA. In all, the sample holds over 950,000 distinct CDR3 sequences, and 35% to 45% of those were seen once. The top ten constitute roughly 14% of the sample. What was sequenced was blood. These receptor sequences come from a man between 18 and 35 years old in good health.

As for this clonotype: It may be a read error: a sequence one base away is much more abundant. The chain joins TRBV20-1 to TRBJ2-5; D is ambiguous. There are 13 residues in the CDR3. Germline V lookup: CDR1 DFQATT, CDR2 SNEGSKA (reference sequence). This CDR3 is CSAPDPYQEAQYF. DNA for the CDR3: TGCAGTGCTCCTGACCCGTACCAAGAGGCCCAGTACTTC.

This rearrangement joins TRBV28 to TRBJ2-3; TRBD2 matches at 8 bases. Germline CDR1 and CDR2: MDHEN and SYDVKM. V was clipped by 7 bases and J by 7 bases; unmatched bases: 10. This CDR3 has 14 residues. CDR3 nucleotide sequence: TGTGCCAGCATGTCAGCGGGGGCCACGAATACGCAGTATTTT. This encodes CASMSAGATNTQYF. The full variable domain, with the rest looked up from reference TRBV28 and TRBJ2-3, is DVKVTQSSRYLVKRTGEKVFLECVQDMDHENMFWYRQDPGLGLRLIYFSYDVKMKEKGDIPEGYSVSREKKERFSLILESASTNQTSMYLCASMSAGATNTQYFGPGTRLTVL.

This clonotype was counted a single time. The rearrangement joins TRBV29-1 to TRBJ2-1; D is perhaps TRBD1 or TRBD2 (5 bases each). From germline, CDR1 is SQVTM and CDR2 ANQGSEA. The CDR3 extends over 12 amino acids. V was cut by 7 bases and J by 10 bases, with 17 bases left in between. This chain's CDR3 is CSAITGGKEQFF. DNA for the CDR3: TGCAGCGCGATCACAGGAGGTAAGGAGCAGTTCTTC.

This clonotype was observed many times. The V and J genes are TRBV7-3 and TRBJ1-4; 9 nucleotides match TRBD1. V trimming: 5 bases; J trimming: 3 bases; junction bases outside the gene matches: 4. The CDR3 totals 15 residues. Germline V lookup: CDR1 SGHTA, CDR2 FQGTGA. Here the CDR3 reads CASSRGTGPNEKLFF. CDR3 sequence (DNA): TGTGCCAGCAGCCGCGGGACAGGGCCTAATGAAAAACTGTTTTTT.

CDR3 DNA sequence: TGTGCCAGCAGCCCATGGACTAGCGGGGGGTTTAATGCAGATACGCAGTATTTT. It specifies CASSPWTSGGFNADTQYF. V gene TRBV6-1 combines with J gene TRBJ2-3; 14 bases are a match to TRBD2. V trimming: 6 bases; J trimming: 4 bases; junction bases outside the gene matches: 12. The CDR3 has 18 residues. Germline V gives CDR1 MNHNS, CDR2 SASEGT.